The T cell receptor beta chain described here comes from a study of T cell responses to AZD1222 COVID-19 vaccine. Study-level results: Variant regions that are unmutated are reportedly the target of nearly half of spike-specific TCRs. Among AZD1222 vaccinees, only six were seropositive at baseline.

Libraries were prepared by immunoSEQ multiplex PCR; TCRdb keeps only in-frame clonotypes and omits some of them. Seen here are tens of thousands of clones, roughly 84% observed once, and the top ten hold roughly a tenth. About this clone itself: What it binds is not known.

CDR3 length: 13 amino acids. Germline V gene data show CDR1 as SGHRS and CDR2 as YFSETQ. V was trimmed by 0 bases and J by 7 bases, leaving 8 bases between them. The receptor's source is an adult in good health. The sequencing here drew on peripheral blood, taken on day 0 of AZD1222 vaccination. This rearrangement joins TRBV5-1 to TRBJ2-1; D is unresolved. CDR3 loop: CASSLVLGNEQFF. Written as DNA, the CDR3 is TGCGCCAGCAGCTTGGTTCTTGGGAATGAGCAGTTCTTC. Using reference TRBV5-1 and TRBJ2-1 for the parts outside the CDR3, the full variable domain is KAGVTQTPRYLIKTRGQQVTLSCSPISGHRSVSWYQQTPGQGLQFLFEYFSETQRNKGNFPGRFSGRQFSNSRSEMNVSTLELGDSALYLCASSLVLGNEQFFGPGTRLTVL.